This T cell receptor beta chain originates from a study of PD-1 blockade in classical Hodgkin lymphoma. Overall study: Patients were dosed intravenously with nivolumab at 3 mg/kg every 2 weeks.

This clone was recorded only once. Here immunoSEQ multiplex PCR was the method, and the copy in TCRdb shows in-frame clones only, minus some. The sample consists of just over 50,000 clones, over 60% of them appearing once. Germline values: CDR1 MNHEY, CDR2 SMNVEV (reference sequence). The CDR3 is 14 amino acids. Deletions cut 3 bases from V and 5 bases from J, with 13 bases between. Following autologous stem cell transplantation, relapse occurred in every patient, and exposure to brentuximab vedotin varied. The source was peripheral blood mononuclear cells (PBMCs), collected before the second cycle of nivolumab. The clonotype was recovered from a human donor with classical Hodgkin lymphoma. The V gene is TRBV27, the J gene TRBJ2-5; either TRBD1 or TRBD2 may supply D (5 bases each). CDR3: CASSFAAGTETQYF. Here the CDR3 DNA reads TGTGCCAGCAGTTTTGCCGCCGGGACCGAGACCCAGTACTTC.